A selection of T cell receptor beta chains follows, all from one sample in a study of blood T cell repertoires in COVID-19. Only in-frame clones appear in the TCRdb table, and some are missing; sequencing was by immunoSEQ multiplex PCR. Among 130,000 to 150,000 clones listed, 80% to 90% were seen once. The sequenced material came from peripheral blood. All receptors derive from a man between 45 and 60 years old who had recovered from COVID-19. Each CDR3 is given with its conserved first and last residue. D genes are given only for firm matches.

V gene	D gene	J gene	CDR3 protein	CDR3 DNA
TRBV12-3/TRBV12-4	-	TRBJ2-5	CASSTGQQETQYF	TGTGCCAGCAGTACCGGACAGCAAGAGACCCAGTACTTC
TRBV9	TRBD1	TRBJ1-4	CASSVSTGANEKLFF	TGTGCCAGCAGCGTATCCACAGGGGCAAATGAAAAACTGTTTTTT
TRBV12-5	-	TRBJ2-3	CASGPVIDTQYF	TGTGCTAGTGGTCCGGTTATAGATACGCAGTATTTT
TRBV2	-	TRBJ1-3	CASKLSSGNTIYF	TGTGCCAGCAAGCTTAGCTCTGGAAACACCATATATTTT
TRBV28	TRBD1	TRBJ2-7	CASSPSGTGGFYEQYF	TGTGCCAGCAGCCCCTCCGGGACAGGGGGCTTCTACGAGCAGTACTTC
TRBV3-1/TRBV3-2	-	TRBJ2-1	CASSQDQGIYNEQFF	TGTGCCAGCAGCCAAGATCAGGGGATCTACAATGAGCAGTTCTTC
TRBV19	TRBD1	TRBJ2-5	CASSSRRGQETQYF	TGTGCCAGTAGTAGCCGCAGGGGGCAAGAGACCCAGTACTTC
TRBV19	-	TRBJ1-1	CASSRNRDEAFF	TGTGCCAGTAGTAGGAACAGGGACGAAGCTTTCTTT
TRBV30	-	TRBJ1-6	CAWRFRAGYSSYNSPLHF	TGTGCCTGGAGATTCAGGGCGGGGTATAGCTCCTATAATTCACCCCTCCACTTT
TRBV18	-	TRBJ2-1	CASSPQAGLTYNEQFF	TGTGCCAGCTCACCACAAGCCGGACTTACCTACAATGAGCAGTTCTTC
TRBV19	-	TRBJ2-1	CASSLRDGDYNEQFF	TGTGCCAGTAGTCTCAGGGATGGAGACTACAATGAGCAGTTCTTC
TRBV2	-	TRBJ1-5	CASSQGSGLGQPQHF	TGTGCCAGCAGCCAAGGGTCAGGGTTGGGTCAGCCCCAGCATTTT
TRBV13	-	TRBJ1-4	CASSLGRSREKLFF	TGTGCCAGCAGCTTAGGACGCTCGCGGGAAAAACTGTTTTTT
TRBV12-3/TRBV12-4	-	TRBJ1-6	CASSSAYNSPLHF	TGTGCCAGCAGTTCGGCCTATAATTCACCCCTCCACTTT